What follows is one TCR beta chain and its context. Its antigen is unknown. In each sample, roughly 10^5 TCR templates were assayed. TCRdb's table, derived via immunoSEQ multiplex PCR, lists solely in-frame clones and lacks some. The sample consists of some 100,000 clones, about 94% of them appearing once. V dropped 3 bases and J dropped 2 bases, with 4 bases sitting between them. Germline V gene sequence: CDR1 SGHNT, CDR2 YENEEA. This CDR3 contains 13 residues. These data originate in a study of siplizumab effects on memory and regulatory T cells. Study-level findings and limits: Proliferating clones, CD4+ or CD8+, lacked an assignable naive or memory phenotype in roughly 80-96% of cases. The study found that mappable alloreactive CD4+ clones averaged about 70% Treg-derived with siplizumab and roughly 27% in controls.

Specimen: non-Treg CD4+ T cells sorted from blood. The chain joins TRBV11-3 to TRBJ2-2; D is uncertain. The sequence came from a human donor in good health. The CDR3 region has the DNA TGTGCCAGCAGCTTCGAAAACACCGGGGAGCTGTTTTTT. Its translation is CASSFENTGELFF.